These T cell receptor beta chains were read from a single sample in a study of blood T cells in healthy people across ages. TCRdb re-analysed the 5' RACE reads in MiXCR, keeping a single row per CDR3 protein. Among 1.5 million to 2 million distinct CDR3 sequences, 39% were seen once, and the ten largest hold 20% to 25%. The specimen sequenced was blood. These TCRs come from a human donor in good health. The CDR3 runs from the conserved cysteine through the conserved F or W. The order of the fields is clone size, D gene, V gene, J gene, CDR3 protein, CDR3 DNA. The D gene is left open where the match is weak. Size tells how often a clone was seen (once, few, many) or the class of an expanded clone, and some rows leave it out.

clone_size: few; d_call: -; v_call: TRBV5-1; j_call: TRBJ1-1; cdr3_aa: CASRLTVNTEAFF; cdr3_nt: TGCGCCAGCAGGCTCACAGTCAACACTGAAGCTTTCTTT
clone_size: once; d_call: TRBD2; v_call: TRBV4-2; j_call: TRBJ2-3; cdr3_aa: CASSQGAGEFTDTQYF; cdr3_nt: TGTGCCAGCAGCCAAGGAGCGGGGGAATTCACAGATACGCAGTATTTT
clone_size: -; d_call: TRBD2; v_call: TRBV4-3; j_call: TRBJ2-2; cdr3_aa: CASSQEAVRGVVGELFF; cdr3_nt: TGCGCCAGCAGCCAAGAAGCGGTGCGGGGGGTGGTCGGGGAGCTGTTTTTT
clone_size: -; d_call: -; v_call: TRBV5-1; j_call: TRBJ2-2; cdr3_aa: CASRGGGTNTGELFF; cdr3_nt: TGCGCCAGCAGGGGAGGGGGGACCAACACCGGGGAGCTGTTTTTT
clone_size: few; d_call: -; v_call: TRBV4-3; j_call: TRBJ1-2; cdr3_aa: CASSQVYRDYGYTF; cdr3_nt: TGCGCCAGCAGCCAAGTATACAGAGACTATGGCTACACCTTC
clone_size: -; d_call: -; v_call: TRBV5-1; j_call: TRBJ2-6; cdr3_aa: CASSLIGTSSGANVLTF; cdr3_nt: TGCGCCAGCAGCTTGATAGGTACTTCCAGTGGGGCCAACGTCCTGACTTTC
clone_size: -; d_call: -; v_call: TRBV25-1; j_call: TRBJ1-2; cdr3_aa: CASSAVGDGYTF; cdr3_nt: TGTGCCAGCAGTGCAGTGGGGGACGGCTACACCTTC
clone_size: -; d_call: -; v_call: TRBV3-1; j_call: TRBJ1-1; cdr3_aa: CASNAPGNEAFF; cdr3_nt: TGTGCCAGCAACGCCCCCGGCAATGAAGCTTTCTTT
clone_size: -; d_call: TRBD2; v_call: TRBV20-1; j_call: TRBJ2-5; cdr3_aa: CSASAGLDGETQYF; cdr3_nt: TGCAGTGCTAGTGCGGGACTAGATGGAGAGACCCAGTACTTC
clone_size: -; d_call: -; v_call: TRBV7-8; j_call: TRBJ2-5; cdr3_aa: CASSINREETQYF; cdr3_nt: TGTGCCAGCAGCATAAACAGGGAAGAGACCCAGTACTTC
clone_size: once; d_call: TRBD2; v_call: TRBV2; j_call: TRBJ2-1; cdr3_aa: CASSVRGGANEQFF; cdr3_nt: TGTGCCAGCAGTGTGCGCGGGGGGGCGAATGAGCAGTTCTTC
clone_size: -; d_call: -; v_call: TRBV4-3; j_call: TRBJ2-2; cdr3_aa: CASSHVPTGELFF; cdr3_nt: TGCGCCAGCAGCCATGTTCCCACCGGGGAGCTGTTTTTT
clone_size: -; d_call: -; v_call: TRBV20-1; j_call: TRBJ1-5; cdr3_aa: CSATGMGNQPQHF; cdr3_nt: TGCAGTGCCACAGGGATGGGCAATCAGCCCCAGCATTTT
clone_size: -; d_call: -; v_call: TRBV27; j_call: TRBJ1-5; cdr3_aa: CASSLGAQGNQPQHF; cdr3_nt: TGTGCCAGCAGTTTAGGTGCCCAGGGCAATCAGCCCCAGCATTTT
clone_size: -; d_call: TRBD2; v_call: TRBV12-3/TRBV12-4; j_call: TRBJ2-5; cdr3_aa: CASSSSGGFLETQYF; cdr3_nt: TGTGCCAGCAGTTCTAGCGGGGGGTTTCTGGAGACCCAGTACTTC
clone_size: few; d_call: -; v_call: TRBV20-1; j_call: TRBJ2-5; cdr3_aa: CSALVTETQYF; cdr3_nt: TGCAGTGCTCTGGTAACAGAGACCCAGTACTTC
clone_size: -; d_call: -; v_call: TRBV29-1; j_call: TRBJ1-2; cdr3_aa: CSVLDGNYGYTF; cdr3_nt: TGCAGCGTTTTGGACGGGAACTATGGCTACACCTTC
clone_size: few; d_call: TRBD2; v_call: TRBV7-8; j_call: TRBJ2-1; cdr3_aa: CASSLAGGRHQFF; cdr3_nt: TGTGCCAGCAGTCTAGCGGGGGGGCGACATCAGTTCTTC
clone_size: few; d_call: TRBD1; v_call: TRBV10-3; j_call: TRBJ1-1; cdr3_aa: CAISESTYRGKPEAFF; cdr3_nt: TGTGCCATCAGTGAGTCGACGTACAGGGGTAAGCCTGAAGCTTTCTTT
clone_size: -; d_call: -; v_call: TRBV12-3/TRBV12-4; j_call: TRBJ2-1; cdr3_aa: CVSSLGSEQFF; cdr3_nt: TGTGTCAGCAGTTTGGGGTCTGAGCAGTTCTTC
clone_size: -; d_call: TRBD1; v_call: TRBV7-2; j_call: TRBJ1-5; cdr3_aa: CASSLAYRDRYNQPQHF; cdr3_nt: TGTGCCAGCAGCTTAGCCTACCGGGACAGGTATAATCAGCCCCAGCATTTT
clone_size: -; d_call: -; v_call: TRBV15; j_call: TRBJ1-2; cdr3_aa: CATSPRRGDGYTF; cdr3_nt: TGTGCCACCAGCCCCCGGAGGGGAGATGGCTACACCTTC
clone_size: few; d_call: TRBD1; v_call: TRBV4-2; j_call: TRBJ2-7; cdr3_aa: CASSQRGTGYEQYF; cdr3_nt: TGTGCCAGCAGCCAGAGGGGGACAGGGTACGAGCAGTACTTC
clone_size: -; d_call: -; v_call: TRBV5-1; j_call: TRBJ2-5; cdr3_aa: CASSLNPSEETQYF; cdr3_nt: TGCGCCAGCAGCTTGAATCCTAGCGAAGAGACCCAGTACTTC
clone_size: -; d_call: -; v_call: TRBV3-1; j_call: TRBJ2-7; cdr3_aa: CASSQATYGEQYF; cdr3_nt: TGTGCCAGCAGCCAAGCCACCTATGGCGAGCAGTACTTC
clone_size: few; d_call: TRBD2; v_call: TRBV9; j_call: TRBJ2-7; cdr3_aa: CASSASAGSYEQYF; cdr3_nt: TGTGCCAGCAGCGCATCAGCGGGATCCTACGAGCAGTACTTC
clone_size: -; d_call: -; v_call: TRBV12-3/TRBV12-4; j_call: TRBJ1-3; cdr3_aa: CASTEGGNTIYF; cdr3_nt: TGTGCCAGCACAGAGGGTGGAAACACCATATATTTT
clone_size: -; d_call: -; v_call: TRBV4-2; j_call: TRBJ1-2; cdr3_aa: CASSQSLGYGYTF; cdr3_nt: TGTGCCAGCAGCCAATCCCTGGGCTATGGCTACACCTTC
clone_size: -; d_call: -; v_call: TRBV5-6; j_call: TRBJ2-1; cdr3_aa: CASSGEGTGDNEQFF; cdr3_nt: TGTGCCAGCAGCGGGGAGGGGACAGGAGACAATGAGCAGTTCTTC
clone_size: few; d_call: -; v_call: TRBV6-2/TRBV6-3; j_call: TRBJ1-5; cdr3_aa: CASRPYRDKGQPQHF; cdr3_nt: TGTGCCAGCAGACCCTACCGGGACAAAGGTCAGCCCCAGCATTTT
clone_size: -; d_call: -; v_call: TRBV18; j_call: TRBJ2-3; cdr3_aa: CASSSLANTDTQYF; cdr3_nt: TGTGCCAGCTCAAGTTTGGCGAACACAGATACGCAGTATTTT
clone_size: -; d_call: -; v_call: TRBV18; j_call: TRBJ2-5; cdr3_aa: CASSSDTTQRETQYF; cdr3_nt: TGTGCCAGCTCATCCGACACGACCCAGAGGGAGACCCAGTACTTC
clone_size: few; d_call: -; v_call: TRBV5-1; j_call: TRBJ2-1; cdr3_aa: CASGESASQHNEQFF; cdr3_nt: TGCGCCAGCGGCGAGAGCGCGTCTCAGCACAATGAGCAGTTCTTC
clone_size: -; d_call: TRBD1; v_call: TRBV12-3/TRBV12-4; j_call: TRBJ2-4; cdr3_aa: CASSLGGYGDSDNEQYF; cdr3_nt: TGTGCCAGCAGTTTAGGGGGGTATGGGGACAGTGACAATGAGCAGTACTTC
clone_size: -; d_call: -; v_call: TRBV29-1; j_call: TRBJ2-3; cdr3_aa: CSVEPRGSDTQYF; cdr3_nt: TGCAGCGTTGAACCCCGTGGATCAGATACGCAGTATTTT
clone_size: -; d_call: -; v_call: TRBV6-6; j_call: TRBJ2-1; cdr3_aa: CASSLRAGTANEQFF; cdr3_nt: TGTGCCAGCAGCCTTCGGGCGGGGACAGCCAATGAGCAGTTCTTC
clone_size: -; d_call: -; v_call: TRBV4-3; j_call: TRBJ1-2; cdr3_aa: CASSPGDSPSSGYTF; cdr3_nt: TGCGCCAGCAGCCCCGGAGACAGCCCTTCAAGTGGCTACACCTTC
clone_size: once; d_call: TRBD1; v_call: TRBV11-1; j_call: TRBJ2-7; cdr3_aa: CASSLFQGALEQYF; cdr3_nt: TGTGCCAGCAGCTTGTTTCAGGGGGCCCTCGAGCAGTACTTC
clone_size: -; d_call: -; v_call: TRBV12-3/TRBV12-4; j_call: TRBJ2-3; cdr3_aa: CASSRQVTSTDTQYF; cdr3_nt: TGTGCCAGCAGCCGACAGGTTACTAGCACAGATACGCAGTATTTT
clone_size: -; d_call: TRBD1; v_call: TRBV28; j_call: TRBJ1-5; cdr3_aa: CASDTGGSQPQHF; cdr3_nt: TGTGCCAGCGACACAGGGGGATCTCAGCCCCAGCATTTT
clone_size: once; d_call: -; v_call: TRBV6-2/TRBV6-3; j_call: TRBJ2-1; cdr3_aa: CTSSYPRDLSSYNEQFF; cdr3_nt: TGTACCAGCAGTTACCCTCGGGACTTAAGCTCCTACAATGAGCAGTTCTTC
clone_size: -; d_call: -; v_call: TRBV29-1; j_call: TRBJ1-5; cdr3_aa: CSGFYRTLHYSNQPQHF; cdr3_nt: TGCAGCGGTTTCTACAGGACTCTACACTATAGCAATCAGCCCCAGCATTTT
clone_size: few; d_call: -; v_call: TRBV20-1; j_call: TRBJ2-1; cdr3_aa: CSAREGYNEQFF; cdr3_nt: TGCAGTGCTAGAGAGGGATACAATGAGCAGTTCTTC
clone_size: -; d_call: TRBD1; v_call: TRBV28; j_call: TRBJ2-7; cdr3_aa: CASSFLTGREQYF; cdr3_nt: TGTGCCAGCAGTTTCTTGACAGGGCGGGAGCAGTACTTC
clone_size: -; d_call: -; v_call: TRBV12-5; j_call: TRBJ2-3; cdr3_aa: CASGSPTGNTQYF; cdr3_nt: TGTGCTAGTGGTTCACCTACGGGGAATACGCAGTATTTT
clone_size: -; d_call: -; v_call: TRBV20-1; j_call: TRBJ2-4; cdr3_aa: CSASDAGTKDIQYF; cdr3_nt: TGCAGTGCTAGTGACGCCGGGACCAAAGACATTCAGTACTTC
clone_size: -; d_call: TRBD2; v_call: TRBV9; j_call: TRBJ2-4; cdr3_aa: CASSVDWRGAVAKNIQYF; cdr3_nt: TGTGCCAGCAGCGTCGACTGGCGGGGGGCTGTAGCCAAAAACATTCAGTACTTC
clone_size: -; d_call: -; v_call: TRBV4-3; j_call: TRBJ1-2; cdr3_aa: CASSQDIRTLDLYGYTF; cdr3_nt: TGCGCCAGCAGCCAAGATATACGTACCCTCGATCTCTATGGCTACACCTTC
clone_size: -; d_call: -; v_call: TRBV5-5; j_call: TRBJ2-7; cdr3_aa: CASSLVLAQVGEQYF; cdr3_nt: TGTGCCAGCAGCTTGGTGCTAGCGCAGGTGGGGGAGCAGTACTTC
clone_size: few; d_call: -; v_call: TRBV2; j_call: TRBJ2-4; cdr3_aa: CASSERSEDQYF; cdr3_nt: TGTGCCAGCAGTGAACGCAGCGAAGATCAGTACTTC
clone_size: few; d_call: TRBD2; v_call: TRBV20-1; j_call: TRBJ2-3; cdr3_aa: CSAPKGLAGGHTQYF; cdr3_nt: TGCAGTGCCCCCAAAGGACTAGCGGGGGGCCATACGCAGTATTTT
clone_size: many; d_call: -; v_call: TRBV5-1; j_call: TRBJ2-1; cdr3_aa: CASSLGLDYNEQFF; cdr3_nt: TGCGCCAGCAGCTTGGGCCTGGATTACAATGAGCAGTTCTTC
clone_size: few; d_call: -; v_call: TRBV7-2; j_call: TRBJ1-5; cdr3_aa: CASSFRTGQPQHF; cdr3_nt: TGTGCCAGCAGCTTCAGGACGGGTCAGCCCCAGCATTTT
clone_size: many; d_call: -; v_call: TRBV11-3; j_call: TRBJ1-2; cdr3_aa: CASSLGRIYGYTF; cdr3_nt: TGTGCCAGCAGCTTAGGTAGGATCTATGGCTACACCTTC
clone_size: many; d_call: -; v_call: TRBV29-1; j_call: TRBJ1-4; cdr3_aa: CSVGHREDEKLFF; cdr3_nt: TGCAGCGTTGGACACAGGGAGGATGAAAAACTGTTTTTT
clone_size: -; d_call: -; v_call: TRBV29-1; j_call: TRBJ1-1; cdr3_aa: CSVEPRQASGTEAFF; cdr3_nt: TGCAGCGTTGAGCCTCGCCAGGCCTCAGGGACTGAAGCTTTCTTT
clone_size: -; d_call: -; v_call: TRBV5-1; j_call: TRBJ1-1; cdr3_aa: CASSLVEGVTEAFF; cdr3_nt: TGCGCCAGCAGCTTGGTGGAGGGGGTCACTGAAGCTTTCTTT